This is a list of T cell receptor beta chains from one sample in a study of blood T cell repertoires in COVID-19. Assay: immunoSEQ multiplex PCR; the TCRdb copy retains only in-frame clones and omits some. The sample holds 150,000 to 200,000 clones, approximately 87% seen once. The sequenced material came from peripheral blood. The receptors stem from a man aged 70 or older with active or convalescent COVID-19. CDR3s include the opening cysteine and the closing phenylalanine or tryptophan. A D gene is named only where the DNA matches it firmly. Clone size is shown for a subset of rows, as once, few, many or a class of expanded clone.

abundance	v_gene	d_gene	j_gene	CDR3nt	CDR3aa
NA	TRBV5-8	TRBD2	TRBJ2-5	TGTGCCAGCAGCCGGGCTTCCGGACTAGCGGGACTGGAGACCCAGTACTTC	CASSRASGLAGLETQYF
NA	TRBV18	NA	TRBJ2-1	TGTGCCAGCTCACCACTATCCAATGAGCAGTTCTTC	CASSPLSNEQFF
NA	TRBV11-2	NA	TRBJ1-3	TGTGCCAGCAGCTTTTTACAGAGCTCTGGAAACACCATATATTTT	CASSFLQSSGNTIYF
NA	TRBV5-1	NA	TRBJ1-1	TGCGCCAGCAGCCTAACGGTACAAGGGGATATAGGCACTGAAGCTTTCTTT	CASSLTVQGDIGTEAFF
few	TRBV10-2	TRBD1	TRBJ2-7	TGCGCCAGCAGTGGAAGGGACAGGGGGCCTGGGGAGCAGTACTTC	CASSGRDRGPGEQYF
NA	TRBV4-3	TRBD1	TRBJ1-4	TGCGCCAGCAGCCAAGGACGGACAGGAAGAGGACTGAGTGAAAAACTGTTTTTT	CASSQGRTGRGLSEKLFF
NA	TRBV19	TRBD2	TRBJ2-1	TGTGCCAGTTTAGCGGGAGGGGGTGAGCAGTTCTTC	CASLAGGGEQFF
NA	TRBV6-5	NA	TRBJ1-2	TGTGCCAGCAGTTACATGCAGAACTATGGCTACACCTTC	CASSYMQNYGYTF
NA	TRBV21-1	NA	TRBJ1-6	TGTGCCAGCAGCAGCGGACTTCCAAGCTCCTATAATTCACCCCTCCACTTT	CASSSGLPSSYNSPLHF
NA	TRBV28	NA	TRBJ1-6	TGTGCCAGCAAAGGTGGGGCCGTGCGGAATTCACCCCTCCACTTT	CASKGGAVRNSPLHF
NA	TRBV6-5	TRBD1	TRBJ1-6	TGTGCCAGCAGTTCTTGGACAGGGTCGAATTCACCCCTCCACTTT	CASSSWTGSNSPLHF
NA	TRBV6-5	NA	TRBJ1-5	TGTGCCAGCAGTTACTCGTGGCAGAGCAATCAGCCCCAGCATTTT	CASSYSWQSNQPQHF
NA	TRBV7-9	TRBD2	TRBJ2-1	TGTGCCAGCAGCTTACTAGCGGGGGGGCCGTCAGTGCGGTTCTTC	CASSLLAGGPSVRFF
NA	TRBV18	TRBD1	TRBJ2-6	TGTGCCAGCTCACGCCCGGGACAGGGCTACTCTGGGGCCAACGTCCTGACTTTC	CASSRPGQGYSGANVLTF
NA	TRBV19	TRBD1	TRBJ2-3	TGTGCCAGTAGTACAATGGGACAGGGGCTGGCAGATACGCAGTATTTT	CASSTMGQGLADTQYF
NA	TRBV2	NA	TRBJ1-5	TGTGCCAGCAAAGGAAGGGACAACTATCAGCCCCAGCATTTT	CASKGRDNYQPQHF
NA	TRBV4-3	TRBD2	TRBJ2-7	TGCGCCAGCAGCCAAGAGGCGGGAGGCTACGAGCAGTACTTC	CASSQEAGGYEQYF
NA	TRBV18	TRBD1	TRBJ1-2	TGTGCCAGCTCACCACCGGACAGGCTTAACTATGGCTACACCTTC	CASSPPDRLNYGYTF
NA	TRBV19	TRBD1	TRBJ2-2	TGTGCCAGTATTCCAGGAGGGACAGGACGCACCGGGGAGCTGTTTTTT	CASIPGGTGRTGELFF
NA	TRBV7-2	TRBD1	TRBJ1-1	TGTGCCAGCAGCTATACCGGGACAGCGAACACTGAAGCTTTCTTT	CASSYTGTANTEAFF
NA	TRBV5-1	NA	TRBJ2-5	TGCGCCAGCAGCTTGCGGGAGCGAGAGACCCAGTACTTC	CASSLRERETQYF
NA	TRBV9	NA	TRBJ1-2	TGTGCCAGCAGCGCCCGGGAGGGATTAAGCGGCTACACCTTC	CASSAREGLSGYTF
NA	TRBV11-3	TRBD1	TRBJ2-7	TGTGCCAGCAGCCCGGGGCCGGGACAGGGGTCATACGAGCAGTACTTC	CASSPGPGQGSYEQYF
once	TRBV6-5	NA	TRBJ2-1	TGTGCCAGCAGTTACTCGGGGCAGGGGGAGCAGTTCTTC	CASSYSGQGEQFF
NA	TRBV7-2	NA	TRBJ1-4	TGTGCCAGCAGCTTAGCGGGCGGGGTTTTTACGGGAAATGAAAAACTGTTTTTT	CASSLAGGVFTGNEKLFF
NA	TRBV6-5	TRBD2	TRBJ2-1	TGTGCCAGCAGTCGGACTAGCGCACTACTCAATGAGCAGTTCTTC	CASSRTSALLNEQFF
NA	TRBV11-2	NA	TRBJ1-2	TGTGCCAGCAGCTTAAGCCCGGGGTCTGGCTACACCTTC	CASSLSPGSGYTF
NA	TRBV9	NA	TRBJ2-7	TGTGCCAGCAGCGTAGAACCTAGTAAGGCGTACGAGCAGTACTTC	CASSVEPSKAYEQYF
NA	TRBV6-6	TRBD2	TRBJ2-1	TGTGCCAGCCAGTGGGCGGGGGGGCCGAACAATGAGCAGTTCTTC	CASQWAGGPNNEQFF
few	TRBV4-1	TRBD2	TRBJ2-1	TGCGCCAGCAGCCAAGGACTAGCGGGAGCCAATGAGCAGTTCTTC	CASSQGLAGANEQFF
NA	TRBV19	TRBD1	TRBJ2-5	TGTGCCAGTAGTATTGGGACAGTGAACCAAGAGACCCAGTACTTC	CASSIGTVNQETQYF
NA	TRBV9	NA	TRBJ1-2	TGTGCCAGCAGCGTAGGGGCAGGTCCCTTCTATGGCTACACCTTC	CASSVGAGPFYGYTF
NA	TRBV18	NA	TRBJ1-5	TGTGCCAGCTCACCCCTCCCGGGGGTCCATCAGCCCCAGCATTTT	CASSPLPGVHQPQHF
NA	TRBV9	NA	TRBJ2-3	TGTGCCAGCAGCGTCGCAAGCGGATCAGATACGCAGTATTTT	CASSVASGSDTQYF
once	TRBV27	TRBD1	TRBJ1-1	TGTGCCAGCAGTTTGGACAGGGGCACTGAAGCTTTCTTT	CASSLDRGTEAFF
NA	TRBV3-1/TRBV3-2	NA	TRBJ2-7	TGTGCCAGCAGCCTCCACGACAGGCCAGCCGGGCAGTACTTC	CASSLHDRPAGQYF
NA	TRBV27	NA	TRBJ1-2	TGTGCCAGCAGTCCGATAGGAGGGTCGGGCTATGGCTACACCTTC	CASSPIGGSGYGYTF
NA	TRBV5-8	TRBD1	TRBJ2-5	TGTGCCAGCAGCTTAGGACAGGGGATGCTCCAAGAGACCCAGTACTTC	CASSLGQGMLQETQYF
NA	TRBV7-2	NA	TRBJ1-4	TGTGCCAGCAGCTTTCAGTACTATGCAAAACTGTTTTTT	CASSFQYYAKLFF
NA	TRBV18	TRBD1	TRBJ2-3	TGTGCCAGCTCACGCCCCGGGACAGAGCGGGATACGCAGTATTTT	CASSRPGTERDTQYF